This T cell receptor (beta chain) was documented in a study of lymphopenia after photon versus proton radiotherapy. Only in-frame clones appear in the TCRdb table, and some are missing; sequencing was by immunoSEQ multiplex PCR. The data hold about 55,000 clones, with 84% observed a single time. The study, taken as a whole, reports: Better survival with proton therapy was suggested as possible, not demonstrated.

Of note for this clone: The target antigen is unknown.

The TCR sequence derives from a man aged 60 to 75 with pancreatic cancer. The input for sequencing was peripheral blood, taken from a patient treated with proton-based radiotherapy.

The CDR3 DNA reads as TGTGCCAGCAGTCCTACCCCTAGCGGGAGGGGGTCTGGGGCCAACGTCCTGACTTTC. Its translation: CASSPTPSGRGSGANVLTF. The chain combines TRBV27 with TRBJ2-6, with 12 bases fitting TRBD2. In germline, CDR1 is MNHEY, CDR2 SMNVEV (reference sequence). V lost 5 bases and J lost 1; bases outside the gene matches: 9. The CDR3 sequence is 19 residues long.